Included here is one TCR beta chain sequence, with context. Its antigen is currently unknown. The libraries of TRB cDNA were constructed through 5' RACE using UMI labels. TCRdb re-called the 5' RACE reads; every CDR3 protein appears as one record, without DNA. The sample totals about 130,000 distinct CDR3 sequences. CDR3 length equals 15 residues. Germline CDR1 MDHEN, CDR2 SYDVKM. These data belong to a study of CXCR3-negative and CXCR3-positive naive CD8 T cells. Findings and limits, study-wide: For memory CD8+ cells diversity was much lower, but both naive subsets had comparably high diversity.

This receptor was taken from a human donor in good health. Some clones in this sample may be carry-over from other donors' samples. The specimen was naive CXCR3- CD8+ T cells from blood. The subset is: CD45RO-CCR7+CD27+CD95- naive CD8+ T cells lacking CXCR3 (TNR3-). This chain links TRBV28 with TRBJ2-7; the D gene TCRdb calls, TRBD1, cannot be checked with no DNA. The CDR3 here is CASSFHRDPPNEQYF.